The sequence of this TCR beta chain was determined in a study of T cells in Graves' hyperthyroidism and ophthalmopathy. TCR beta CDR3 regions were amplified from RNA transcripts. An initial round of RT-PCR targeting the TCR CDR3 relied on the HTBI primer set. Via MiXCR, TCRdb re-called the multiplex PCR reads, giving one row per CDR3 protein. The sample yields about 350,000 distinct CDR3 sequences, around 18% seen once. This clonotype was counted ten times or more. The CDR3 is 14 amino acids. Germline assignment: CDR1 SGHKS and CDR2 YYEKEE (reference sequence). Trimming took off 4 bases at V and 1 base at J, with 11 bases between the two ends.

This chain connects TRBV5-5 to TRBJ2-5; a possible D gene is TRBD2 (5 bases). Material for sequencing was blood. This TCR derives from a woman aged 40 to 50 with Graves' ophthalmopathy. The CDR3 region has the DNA TGTGCCAGCAGCCGCAGGACTTTCCAAGAGACCCAGTACTTC. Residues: CASSRRTFQETQYF.